The rows below give T cell receptor beta chains drawn from one sample of a study of Graves' ophthalmopathy and Graves' hyperthyroidism. A single record per CDR3 protein comes from TCRdb applying MiXCR to the multiplex PCR reads. The sample holds about 1.1 million distinct CDR3 sequences, 35% to 40% seen once. What was sequenced was peripheral blood or thyroid tissue (not recorded which). These receptors were collected from an adult man with Graves' hyperthyroidism. CDR3s include the opening cysteine and the closing phenylalanine or tryptophan.

V,CDR3
TRBV2,CASSPREAYQETQYF
TRBV19,CASSRAGRTQPQHF
TRBV7-9,CASSQSGTAAQYF
TRBV7-2,CARDLKTGPANSPLHF
TRBV12-3/TRBV12-4,CASSLGGTKLSSGANVLTF
TRBV7-8,CASSLESGLHYEQYF
TRBV20-1,CSASSRTSAAGELFF
TRBV7-9,CASSFRMETGELFF
TRBV6-2/TRBV6-3,CASSQTVLMNTEAFF
TRBV10-3,CAISDRGQDGYTF
TRBV5-6,CASSRTAIQPYQPQHF
TRBV5-1,CASSSSGEQEAFF
TRBV29-1,CSVVGGQGREKLFF
TRBV7-2,CASSLYGEYQETQYF
TRBV7-3,CASSLITSSDEQFF
TRBV12-3/TRBV12-4,CASRSGQGGGETQYF
TRBV24-1,CATSDFRAAEETQYF
TRBV11-2,CATQPTGTSGIHEQYF
TRBV12-3/TRBV12-4,CASSGQDDTEAFF
TRBV19,CASSIAAGELFF
TRBV5-1,CASSAPGPSSYEQYF
TRBV7-8,CASSAAVTTEAFF
TRBV7-3,CASSSQGEYTGELFF